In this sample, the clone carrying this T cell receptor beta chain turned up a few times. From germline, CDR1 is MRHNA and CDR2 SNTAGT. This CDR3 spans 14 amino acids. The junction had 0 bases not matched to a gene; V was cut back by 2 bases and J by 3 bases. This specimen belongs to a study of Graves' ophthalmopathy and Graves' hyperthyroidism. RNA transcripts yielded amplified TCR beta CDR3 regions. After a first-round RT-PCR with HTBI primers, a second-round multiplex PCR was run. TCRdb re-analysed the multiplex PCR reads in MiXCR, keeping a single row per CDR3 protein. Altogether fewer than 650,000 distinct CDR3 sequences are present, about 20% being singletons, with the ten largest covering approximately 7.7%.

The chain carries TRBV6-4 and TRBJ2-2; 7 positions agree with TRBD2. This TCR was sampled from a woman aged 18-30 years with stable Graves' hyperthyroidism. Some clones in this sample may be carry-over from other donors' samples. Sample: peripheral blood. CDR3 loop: CASSDGRDTGELFF. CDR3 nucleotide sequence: TGTGCCAGCAGTGACGGGAGGGACACCGGGGAGCTGTTTTTT.